This is a list of T cell receptor beta chains from one sample in a study of T cell changes during pregnancy in multiple sclerosis. Using immunoSEQ multiplex PCR, the repertoire was profiled, and TCRdb retains in-frame clones only, with some absent. The profile shows approximately 70,000 clones, more than 85% of them singletons. Sequences were derived from peripheral blood, sampled in the first trimester of pregnancy. The source is a female donor with multiple sclerosis, enrolled in a pregnancy study. The CDR3 runs from the conserved cysteine through the conserved F or W. Each record gives: V gene, clone size, CDR3 length, D gene, J gene, CDR3 protein, CDR3 DNA. The D gene is left open where the match is weak. Clone size is given for some rows only: seen once, a few or many times, or a class if the clone is expanded.

v_call: TRBV29-1
clone_size: -
cdr3_length: 14
d_call: TRBD1
j_call: TRBJ2-3
cdr3_aa: CSVWDRGSTDTQYF
cdr3_nt: TGCAGCGTTTGGGACAGGGGAAGTACAGATACGCAGTATTTT

v_call: TRBV27
clone_size: -
cdr3_length: 15
d_call: TRBD2
j_call: TRBJ2-1
cdr3_aa: CASRLTSGPYNEQFF
cdr3_nt: TGTGCCAGCAGACTTACTAGCGGGCCTTACAATGAGCAGTTCTTC

v_call: TRBV6-4
clone_size: -
cdr3_length: 16
d_call: TRBD1
j_call: TRBJ1-6
cdr3_aa: CASSETTGTGDSPLHF
cdr3_nt: TGTGCCAGCAGTGAGACTACCGGGACAGGGGACTCACCCCTCCACTTT

v_call: TRBV28
clone_size: -
cdr3_length: 14
d_call: -
j_call: TRBJ1-4
cdr3_aa: CASSLGTVPRKLFF
cdr3_nt: TGTGCCAGCAGTTTAGGTACGGTCCCGAGGAAACTGTTTTTT

v_call: TRBV7-6
clone_size: -
cdr3_length: 16
d_call: TRBD2
j_call: TRBJ2-3
cdr3_aa: CASSPLAGGSTDTQYF
cdr3_nt: TGTGCCAGCAGCCCTTTAGCGGGAGGGAGCACAGATACGCAGTATTTT

v_call: TRBV27
clone_size: -
cdr3_length: 14
d_call: -
j_call: TRBJ1-3
cdr3_aa: CASSFAGFGNTIYF
cdr3_nt: TGTGCCAGCAGTTTTGCGGGGTTTGGAAACACCATATATTTT

v_call: TRBV27
clone_size: -
cdr3_length: 14
d_call: TRBD1
j_call: TRBJ1-4
cdr3_aa: CASSLQGSGEKLFF
cdr3_nt: TGTGCCAGCAGCCTACAGGGGTCGGGCGAAAAACTGTTTTTT

v_call: TRBV28
clone_size: -
cdr3_length: 12
d_call: -
j_call: TRBJ2-7
cdr3_aa: CASSKTRGEQYF
cdr3_nt: TGTGCCAGCAGCAAGACAAGGGGCGAGCAGTACTTC

v_call: TRBV9
clone_size: -
cdr3_length: 19
d_call: TRBD1
j_call: TRBJ1-1
cdr3_aa: CASSENLDDPRGEHTEAFF
cdr3_nt: TGTGCCAGCAGTGAAAACCTCGATGACCCCAGGGGGGAGCACACTGAAGCTTTCTTT

v_call: TRBV7-9
clone_size: -
cdr3_length: 15
d_call: -
j_call: TRBJ1-5
cdr3_aa: CASSLTEGSNQPQHF
cdr3_nt: TGTGCCAGCAGCTTAACGGAGGGCAGCAATCAGCCCCAGCATTTT

v_call: TRBV28
clone_size: -
cdr3_length: 15
d_call: -
j_call: TRBJ2-5
cdr3_aa: CASSPSRGAGETQYF
cdr3_nt: TGTGCCAGCAGCCCCTCCAGGGGGGCAGGAGAGACCCAGTACTTC

v_call: TRBV5-1
clone_size: once
cdr3_length: 15
d_call: -
j_call: TRBJ2-3
cdr3_aa: CASSLEGDTTDTQYF
cdr3_nt: TGCGCCAGCAGCTTGGAAGGGGATACCACAGATACGCAGTATTTT

v_call: TRBV19
clone_size: -
cdr3_length: 17
d_call: TRBD1
j_call: TRBJ1-1
cdr3_aa: CASSHHWTGVVNTEAFF
cdr3_nt: TGTGCCAGTAGTCACCATTGGACAGGGGTGGTGAACACTGAAGCTTTCTTT

v_call: TRBV5-1
clone_size: -
cdr3_length: 12
d_call: -
j_call: TRBJ1-2
cdr3_aa: CASSPETYGYTF
cdr3_nt: TGCGCCAGCAGCCCCGAAACTTATGGCTACACCTTC

v_call: TRBV19
clone_size: -
cdr3_length: 17
d_call: TRBD1
j_call: TRBJ2-6
cdr3_aa: CASSPGTGGGGANVLTF
cdr3_nt: TGTGCCAGTAGTCCCGGGACAGGGGGTGGTGGGGCCAACGTCCTGACTTTC

v_call: TRBV10-3
clone_size: -
cdr3_length: 14
d_call: TRBD2
j_call: TRBJ2-1
cdr3_aa: CASRGVGSYNEQFF
cdr3_nt: TGTGCCTCCCGGGGGGTCGGTTCCTACAATGAGCAGTTCTTC

v_call: TRBV6-1
clone_size: -
cdr3_length: 11
d_call: -
j_call: TRBJ2-7
cdr3_aa: CASSREYEQYF
cdr3_nt: TGTGCCAGCAGCCGGGAGTACGAGCAGTACTTC

v_call: TRBV6-1
clone_size: once
cdr3_length: 14
d_call: -
j_call: TRBJ1-1
cdr3_aa: CASSEAAGNTEAFF
cdr3_nt: TGTGCCAGCAGTGAAGCGGCAGGAAACACTGAAGCTTTCTTT

v_call: TRBV28
clone_size: -
cdr3_length: 15
d_call: TRBD2
j_call: TRBJ2-3
cdr3_aa: CASSLASGWTDTQYF
cdr3_nt: TGTGCCAGCAGTTTAGCTAGCGGGTGGACAGATACGCAGTATTTT

v_call: TRBV9
clone_size: -
cdr3_length: 14
d_call: -
j_call: TRBJ2-7
cdr3_aa: CASSVEEGGYEQYF
cdr3_nt: TGTGCCAGCAGCGTAGAGGAGGGAGGCTACGAGCAGTACTTC

v_call: TRBV19
clone_size: -
cdr3_length: 15
d_call: TRBD1
j_call: TRBJ2-2
cdr3_aa: CASSLQGVPTGELFF
cdr3_nt: TGTGCCAGTAGTCTACAGGGGGTGCCCACCGGGGAGCTGTTTTTT

v_call: TRBV5-1
clone_size: -
cdr3_length: 15
d_call: -
j_call: TRBJ1-3
cdr3_aa: CASSLEGAQGNTIYF
cdr3_nt: TGCGCCAGCAGCTTGGAAGGGGCGCAAGGAAACACCATATATTTT

v_call: TRBV9
clone_size: -
cdr3_length: 15
d_call: TRBD2
j_call: TRBJ2-5
cdr3_aa: CASSPTGTNQETQYF
cdr3_nt: TGTGCCAGCAGCCCGACCGGGACTAACCAAGAGACCCAGTACTTC

v_call: TRBV19
clone_size: few
cdr3_length: 16
d_call: TRBD1
j_call: TRBJ2-7
cdr3_aa: CASSTGGRTGAYEQYF
cdr3_nt: TGTGCCAGTAGTACAGGGGGCCGGACAGGAGCTTACGAGCAGTACTTC